This T cell receptor beta chain emerged from a study of T cells expressing NK-cell markers. Libraries used 5'RACE template switching adding universal primer site and UMIs. For each CDR3 protein, TCRdb gives one entry from its re-call of the 5' RACE reads, without DNA. The sample has roughly 160,000 distinct CDR3 sequences, and its top ten clones hold 20% to 25%. On this clonotype: Its antigen is unidentified.

General study results and limits: In several donors, dominant NKG2C+ clonotypes were roughly 1.0-8% of CD8+ T cells. It was still unclear whether expanded NKG2C+ T cell clones were HCMV specific.

CDR3 length: 18 residues. From germline, CDR1 is SGHRS and CDR2 YFSETQ. The sequenced material came from blood T cells: a sorted CD56 or NKG2C T cell subset, CD4+ or CD8+ T cells, or bulk PBMC T cells (not recorded which). The origin of this receptor is a man aged 18 to 69 in good health. The V and J genes are TRBV5-1 and TRBJ2-7; TCRdb lists TRBD2, though no DNA is available to test this call. This CDR3 reads CASSDGVVRGGPSYEQYF. The whole variable domain, remainder taken from reference TRBV5-1 and TRBJ2-7, is KAGVTQTPRYLIKTRGQQVTLSCSPISGHRSVSWYQQTPGQGLQFLFEYFSETQRNKGNFPGRFSGRQFSNSRSEMNVSTLELGDSALYLCASSDGVVRGGPSYEQYFGPGTRLTVT.